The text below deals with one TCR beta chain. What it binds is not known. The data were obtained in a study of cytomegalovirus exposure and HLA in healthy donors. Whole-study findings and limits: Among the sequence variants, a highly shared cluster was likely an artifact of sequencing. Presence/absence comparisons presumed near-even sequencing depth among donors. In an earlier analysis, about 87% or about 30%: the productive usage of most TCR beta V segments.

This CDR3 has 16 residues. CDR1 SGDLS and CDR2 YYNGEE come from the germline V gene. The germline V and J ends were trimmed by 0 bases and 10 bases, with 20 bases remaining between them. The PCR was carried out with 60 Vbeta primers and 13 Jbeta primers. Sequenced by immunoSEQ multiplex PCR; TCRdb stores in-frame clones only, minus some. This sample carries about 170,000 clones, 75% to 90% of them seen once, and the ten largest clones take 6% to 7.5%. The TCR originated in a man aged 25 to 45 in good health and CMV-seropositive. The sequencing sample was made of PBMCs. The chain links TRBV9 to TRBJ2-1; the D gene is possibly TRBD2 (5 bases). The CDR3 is CASSVGGAPDLSEQFF. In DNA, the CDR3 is TGTGCCAGCAGCGTAGGGGGAGCGCCGGATCTGTCGGAGCAGTTCTTC.